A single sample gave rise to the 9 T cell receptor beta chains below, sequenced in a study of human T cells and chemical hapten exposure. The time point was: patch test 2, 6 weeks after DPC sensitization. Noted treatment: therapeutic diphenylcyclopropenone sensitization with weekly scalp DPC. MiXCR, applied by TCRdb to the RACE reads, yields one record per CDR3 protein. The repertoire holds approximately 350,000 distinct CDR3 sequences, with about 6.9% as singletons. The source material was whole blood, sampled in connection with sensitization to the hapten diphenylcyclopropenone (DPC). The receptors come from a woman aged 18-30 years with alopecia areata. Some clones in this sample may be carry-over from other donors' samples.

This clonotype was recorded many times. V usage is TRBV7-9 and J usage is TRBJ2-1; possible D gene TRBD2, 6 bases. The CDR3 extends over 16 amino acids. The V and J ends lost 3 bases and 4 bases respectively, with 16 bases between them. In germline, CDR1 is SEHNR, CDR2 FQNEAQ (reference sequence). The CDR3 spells CASSFMSIAGYNEQFF. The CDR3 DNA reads TGTGCCAGCAGCTTTATGTCGATTGCGGGGTACAATGAGCAGTTCTTC.

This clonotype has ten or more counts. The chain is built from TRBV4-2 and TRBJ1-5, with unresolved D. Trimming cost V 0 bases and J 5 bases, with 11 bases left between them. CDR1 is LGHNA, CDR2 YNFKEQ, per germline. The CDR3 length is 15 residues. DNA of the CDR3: TGTGCCAGCAGCCAAGATGGAAAGGGCGATCAGCCCCAGCATTTT. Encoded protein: CASSQDGKGDQPQHF.

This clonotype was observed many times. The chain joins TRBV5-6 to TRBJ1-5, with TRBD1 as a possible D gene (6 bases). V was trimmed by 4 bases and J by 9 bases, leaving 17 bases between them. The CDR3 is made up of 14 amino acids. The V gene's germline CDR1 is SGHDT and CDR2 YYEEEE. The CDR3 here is CASSTLTGIGPQHF. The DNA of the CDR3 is TGTGCCAGCAGCACTTTAACAGGGATCGGGCCCCAGCATTTT.

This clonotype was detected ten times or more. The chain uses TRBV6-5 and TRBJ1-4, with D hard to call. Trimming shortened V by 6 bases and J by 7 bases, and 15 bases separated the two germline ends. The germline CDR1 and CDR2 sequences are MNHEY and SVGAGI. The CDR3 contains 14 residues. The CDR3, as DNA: TGTGCCAGCAGGGCCGGGAGCCCCCCTGAAAAACTGTTTTTT. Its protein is CASRAGSPPEKLFF.

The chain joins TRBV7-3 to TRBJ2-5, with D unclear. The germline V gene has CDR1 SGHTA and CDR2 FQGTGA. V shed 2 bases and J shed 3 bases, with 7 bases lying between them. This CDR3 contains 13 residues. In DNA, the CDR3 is TGTGCCAGCAGCTTAGGGGTAGAAGAGACCCAGTACTTC. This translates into CASSLGVEETQYF.

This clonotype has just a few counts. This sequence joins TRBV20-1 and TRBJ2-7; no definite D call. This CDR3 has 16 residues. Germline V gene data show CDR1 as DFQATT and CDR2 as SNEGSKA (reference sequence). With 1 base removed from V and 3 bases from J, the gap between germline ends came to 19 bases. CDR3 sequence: CSARASWRTENYEQYF. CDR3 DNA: TGCAGTGCTAGAGCATCATGGCGGACGGAAAACTACGAGCAGTACTTC.

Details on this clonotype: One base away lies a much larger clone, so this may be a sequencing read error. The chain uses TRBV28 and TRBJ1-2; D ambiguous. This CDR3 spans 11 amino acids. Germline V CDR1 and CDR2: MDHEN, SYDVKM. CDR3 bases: TGTGCCAGCTCCTCCGGCTATGGCTACTCCTTC. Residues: CASSSGYGYSF.

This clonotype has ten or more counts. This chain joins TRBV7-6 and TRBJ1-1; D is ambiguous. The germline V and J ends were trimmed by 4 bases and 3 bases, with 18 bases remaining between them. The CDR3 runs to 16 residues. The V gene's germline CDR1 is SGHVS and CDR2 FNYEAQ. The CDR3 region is CASSSSSWTSYTEAFF. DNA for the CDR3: TGTGCCAGCAGCTCTTCCTCCTGGACCTCATACACTGAAGCTTTCTTT.

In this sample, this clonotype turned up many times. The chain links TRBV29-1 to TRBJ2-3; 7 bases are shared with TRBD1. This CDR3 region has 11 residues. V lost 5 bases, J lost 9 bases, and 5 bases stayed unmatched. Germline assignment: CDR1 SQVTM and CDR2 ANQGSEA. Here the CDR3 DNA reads TGCAGCGTTAGCCTACAGGGGACGCAGTATTTT. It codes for CSVSLQGTQYF.